Following are 19 T cell receptor beta chains from one sample sequenced in a study of T cell repertoires in cytomegalovirus infection. No antigen is known for these receptors. TCRdb used MiXCR to reprocess the reads, holding one entry per CDR3 protein. The sample carries about 89,000 distinct CDR3 sequences, approximately 30% recorded once. The source was CD8+ T cells from cultured PBMCs, collected from culture after CMV antigen stimulation. All receptors come from a human donor in good health (CMV status not recorded). Some clones in this sample may be carry-over from other donors' samples.

The chain recombines TRBV28 with TRBJ2-1; 9 nucleotides line up with TRBD2. Looked up from germline, CDR1 is MDHEN and CDR2 is SYDVKM. V lost 10 bases and J lost 3; bases outside the gene matches: 13. This CDR3 comprises 16 residues. The CDR3 nucleotides are TGTGCCACCCTTCCCTCTCTAGCGGGGCGCTACAATGAGCAGTTCTTC. It yields the protein CATLPSLAGRYNEQFF.

In this sample, this clonotype turned up many times. This chain joins TRBV25-1 and TRBJ1-6, with 8 bases matching TRBD1. Germline V CDR1 and CDR2: MGHDK, SYGVNS. CDR3 length: 15 residues. Trimming removed 4 bases from V and 9 bases from J; junction bases left unmatched: 8. The CDR3 protein is CASSALGQGSSPLHF. The CDR3 DNA reads TGTGCCAGCAGTGCACTTGGACAGGGCAGTTCACCCCTCCACTTT.

This clonotype was observed at least ten times. The chain is built from TRBV7-8 and TRBJ2-6; D possibly corresponds to TRBD2 (6 bases). Germline assignment: CDR1 SGHVS and CDR2 FQNEAQ. Trimming stripped 5 bases from V and 0 bases from J, with 23 bases between. The CDR3 is 20 residues long. In nucleotides, the CDR3 is TGTGCCAGCAGCCCACACGCTTATGGGGAACTAGCCTCTGGGGCCAACGTCCTGACTTTC. Encoded protein: CASSPHAYGELASGANVLTF. The variable domain in full, with the rest retrieved from reference TRBV7-8 and TRBJ2-6, is GAGVSQSPRYKVAKRGQDVALRCDPISGHVSLFWYQQALGQGPEFLTYFQNEAQLDKSGLPSDRFFAERPEGSVSTLKIQRTQQEDSAVYLCASSPHAYGELASGANVLTFGAGSRLTVL.

The rearrangement joins TRBV5-1 to TRBJ1-1; D gene unclear. V lost 3 bases and J 4 bases, leaving 13 bases between the germline ends. There are 14 residues in the CDR3. In germline, CDR1 is SGHRS, CDR2 YFSETQ. The chain's CDR3 is CASSYGSLGTEAFF. The CDR3 nucleotides read TGCGCCAGCAGCTATGGGTCCCTGGGCACTGAAGCTTTCTTT.

This clonotype has a single count. V and J are TRBV5-1 and TRBJ2-1, with D perhaps matching TRBD1 or TRBD2 (5 bases each). In germline, CDR1 is SGHRS, CDR2 YFSETQ. With 4 bases removed from V and 0 bases from J, the gap between germline ends came to 14 bases. The CDR3 has 16 amino acids. The CDR3 loop is CASSLMGESSYNEQFF. In nucleotides, the CDR3 is TGCGCCAGCAGCCTAATGGGGGAAAGCTCCTACAATGAGCAGTTCTTC.

The chain uses TRBV15 and TRBJ2-7; possibly TRBD1 for D (5 bases). Trimming cost V 0 bases and J 3 bases, with 12 bases left between them. CDR3 length: 15 amino acids. Germline V gene lookup returns CDR1 LNHNV and CDR2 YYDKDF (reference sequence). CDR3 nucleotides: TGTGCCACCAGCAGAGATAGGACAACCATCTACGAGCAGTACTTC. Translation gives CATSRDRTTIYEQYF.

This clonotype was counted once. This rearrangement joins TRBV2 to TRBJ1-6; 8 bases align to TRBD1. The germline V gene has CDR1 SNHLY and CDR2 FYNNEI. CDR3 size: 16 residues. V shed 6 bases and J 0 bases; nucleotides not matched to a gene: 4. CDR3 DNA: TGTGCCAGCAGGCGGGACAGGAGCTCCTATAATTCACCCCTCCACTTT. Translating gives CASRRDRSSYNSPLHF. Combining the CDR3 with reference TRBV2 and TRBJ1-6 gives the whole variable domain EPEVTQTPSHQVTQMGQEVILRCVPISNHLYFYWYRQILGQKVEFLVSFYNNEISEKSEIFDDQFSVERPDGSNFTLKIRSTKLEDSAMYFCASRRDRSSYNSPLHFGNGTRLTVT.

The CDR3 DNA sequence: TGTGCCACCAGTGATCCCAAGTGGGCCCCCTATGGCTACACCTTC. Translated: CATSDPKWAPYGYTF. The V call is TRBV24-1, the J call TRBJ1-2; D unresolved. Per the germline V gene, CDR1 is KGHDR and CDR2 is SFDVKD. The CDR3 has 15 residues. With 3 bases removed from V and 4 bases from J, the gap between germline ends came to 14 bases.

The genes are TRBV15 and TRBJ1-2; D gene ambiguous. This CDR3 region has 13 residues. V lost 2 bases and J lost 5, with 9 bases in between. Germline V gene lookup returns CDR1 LNHNV and CDR2 YYDKDF (reference sequence). DNA for the CDR3: TGTGCCACCAGCAGACTCCTGAGTTATGGCTACACCTTC. Protein sequence: CATSRLLSYGYTF.

The chain combines TRBV6-5 with TRBJ1-2, with D possibly matching TRBD1 (6 bases). The CDR3 is 17 amino acids. Trimming cost V 1 base and J 0 bases, with 15 bases left between them. The germline gives CDR1 MNHEY, CDR2 SVGAGI. CDR3 residues: CASSYYPTGNSNYGYTF. The CDR3 DNA sequence: TGTGCCAGCAGTTACTACCCCACAGGGAATTCTAACTATGGCTACACCTTC.

V and J are TRBV12-3 or TRBV12-4 and TRBJ1-1; no clear D. The V end lost 6 bases, the J end lost 3 bases, and 14 bases lay between the germline ends. The CDR3 covers 14 residues. CDR3 nucleotide sequence: TGTGCCAGCAGCCCCCCGGCAGGCCACACTGAAGCTTTCTTT. Amino acid sequence: CASSPPAGHTEAFF.

In its sample, this clonotype was seen many times. The chain recombines TRBV6-2 or TRBV6-3 with TRBJ1-1; D ambiguous. CDR1 and CDR2 from the germline V gene are MNHEY and SVGEGT. The ends were cut back, 1 base at V and 2 bases at J, with 5 bases in the middle. The CDR3 is 13 amino acids. The CDR3 here is CASSYWGNTEAFF. In DNA, the CDR3 is TGTGCCAGCAGTTACTGGGGAAACACTGAAGCTTTCTTT.

This chain links TRBV3-1 with TRBJ1-4, with D possibly TRBD1 on 6 matching bases. Trimming shortened V by 3 bases and J by 4 bases, and 24 bases separated the two germline ends. The CDR3 sequence is 19 residues long. CDR1 and CDR2 (germline): LGHDT, YNNKEL (reference sequence). The CDR3 sequence is CASSHRRDTLSPDNEKLFF. The CDR3, as DNA: TGTGCCAGCAGCCACAGACGGGACACGCTATCCCCCGATAATGAAAAACTGTTTTTT.

This clonotype occurred a few times. The chain carries TRBV7-9 and TRBJ1-2; 8 nucleotides align to TRBD1. The CDR3 spans 14 residues. V trimming: 2 bases; J trimming: 7 bases; junction bases outside the gene matches: 6. Germline loops: CDR1 SEHNR, CDR2 FQNEAQ (reference sequence). CDR3 coding DNA: TGTGCCAGCAGCTTATACTCGGACAGGGCTGGCTACACCTTC. It specifies CASSLYSDRAGYTF.

The V and J genes are TRBV7-9 and TRBJ1-2; D gene unclear. Germline V gene data show CDR1 as SEHNR and CDR2 as FQNEAQ (reference sequence). The CDR3 extends over 14 amino acids. The V end lost 1 base, the J end lost 4 bases, and 10 bases lay between the germline ends. CDR3 in DNA: TGTGCCAGCAGCTTAGGAGAGATATTCTATGGCTACACCTTC. Amino acids: CASSLGEIFYGYTF.

This clonotype was recorded a few times. The gene calls are TRBV12-5 and TRBJ1-1; TRBD1 is a possible D gene (5 bases). CDR1 is LGHNT, CDR2 FRNRAP, per germline. CDR3 length equals 15 residues. The V gene lost 4 bases and the J gene lost 1 base, with 13 bases spanning the gap. CDR3 protein: CASGYRDWENTEAFF. CDR3 DNA: TGTGCTAGTGGTTACCGGGACTGGGAGAACACTGAAGCTTTCTTT.

The chain joins TRBV19 to TRBJ1-5; 8 bases fit TRBD1. The germline V gene has CDR1 LNHDA and CDR2 SQIVND (reference sequence). With V trimmed by 5 bases and J by 3 bases, 9 bases remained unmatched. The CDR3 has 16 residues. CDR3 sequence reads: CASSEDRGGNNQPQHF. CDR3 DNA sequence: TGTGCCAGTAGTGAAGACAGGGGAGGGAACAATCAGCCCCAGCATTTT.

J is TRBJ1-5 and V is TRBV20-1, with D perhaps TRBD1 (5 bases). This CDR3 has 13 amino acids. CDR1 DFQATT and CDR2 SNEGSKA come from the germline V gene (reference sequence). V lost 5 bases to trimming and J lost 6 bases, with 14 bases between them. The CDR3 here is CSAGSQGSQPQHF. The CDR3 DNA is TGCAGTGCTGGAAGCCAGGGATCTCAGCCCCAGCATTTT.

Details on this clonotype: The junction departs from germline at one end; a sequencing error may be responsible. The V gene is TRBV7-9, the J gene TRBJ2-3, with TRBD2 matching over 11 bases. The germline V gene encodes CDR1 SEHNR and CDR2 FQNEAQ (reference sequence). The CDR3 has 18 amino acids. The CDR3 region has the DNA TGTGCCAGCAGCCCGAAACCGCGACTAGCGGGATTCACAGTTACGCAGTATTTT. It is translated as CASSPKPRLAGFTVTQYF.